This is a list of T cell receptor beta chains from one sample in a study of cytomegalovirus exposure and HLA in healthy donors. Here immunoSEQ multiplex PCR was the method, and the copy in TCRdb shows in-frame clones only, minus some. The repertoire holds 220,000 or so clones, with about 74% as singletons. The sample was PBMCs. The receptors shown here come from a woman aged 30 to 39 in good health and CMV-seronegative. CDR3s include the opening cysteine and the closing phenylalanine or tryptophan. D genes are given only for firm matches. The size entry is marked missing in some rows and otherwise reads once, few, many or a size class.

v_gene	j_gene	d_gene	len	abundance	CDR3aa	CDR3nt
TRBV29-1	TRBJ2-2	.	15	.	CSARGGGQNTGELFF	TGCAGCGCTCGGGGAGGAGGACAGAACACCGGGGAGCTGTTTTTT
TRBV19	TRBJ1-5	TRBD1	15	.	CASSLGQGGNQPQHF	TGTGCCAGTAGTCTTGGGCAGGGGGGTAATCAGCCCCAGCATTTT
TRBV7-3	TRBJ2-3	.	14	.	CASSADTYTDTQYF	TGTGCCAGCAGCGCCGACACTTACACAGATACGCAGTATTTT
TRBV5-4	TRBJ2-7	.	15	.	CASSHMTGLLEEQYF	TGTGCCAGCAGCCACATGACAGGCCTCCTAGAAGAGCAGTACTTC
TRBV11-3	TRBJ2-7	.	13	.	CASSLGEGDEQYF	TGTGCCAGCAGCTTAGGTGAGGGGGACGAGCAGTACTTC
TRBV5-4	TRBJ1-2	.	14	once	CASSQDRAGIGYTF	TGTGCCAGCAGCCAGGACCGCGCCGGGATTGGCTACACCTTC
TRBV5-1	TRBJ1-1	.	15	.	CASKAIFLSGGEAFF	TGCGCCAGCAAAGCAATTTTTCTATCTGGCGGAGAAGCTTTCTTT
TRBV7-6	TRBJ2-4	TRBD2	14	.	CASSPSGGRNIQYF	TGTGCCAGCAGCCCTAGCGGGGGGCGAAACATTCAGTACTTC
TRBV4-1	TRBJ1-1	TRBD1	15	.	CASSLPGQANTEAFF	TGCGCCAGCAGCCTGCCGGGACAGGCTAACACTGAAGCTTTCTTT
TRBV19	TRBJ1-1	.	13	.	CATATSLNTEAFF	TGTGCCACCGCGACATCTCTGAACACTGAAGCTTTCTTT
TRBV9	TRBJ1-1	.	15	.	CASSIAGTGNTEAFF	TGTGCCAGCAGCATAGCAGGGACTGGGAACACTGAAGCTTTCTTT
TRBV7-3	TRBJ1-1	.	13	few	CASSSSGGAEAFF	TGTGCCAGCTCGTCTTCAGGAGGGGCTGAAGCTTTCTTT
TRBV18	TRBJ2-3	TRBD1	15	.	CASSPPQGVTGTQYF	TGTGCCAGCTCACCACCCCAGGGGGTCACAGGTACGCAGTATTTT
TRBV12-5	TRBJ2-7	TRBD2	16	.	CASGLVLGRGSYEQYF	TGTGCTAGTGGTTTAGTCTTGGGGCGGGGGTCCTACGAGCAGTACTTC
TRBV9	TRBJ2-7	TRBD2	14	.	CASSSGTIPYEQNF	TGTGCCAGCAGCTCCGGGACTATACCATACGAGCAGAACTTC
TRBV10-3	TRBJ1-4	.	12	.	CAIGQGTEKLFF	TGTGCCATCGGGCAGGGTACTGAAAAACTGTTTTTT
TRBV11-2	TRBJ1-1	TRBD1	14	.	CASNTGARMTEAFF	TGTGCCAGCAATACAGGGGCCCGGATGACTGAAGCTTTCTTT
TRBV19	TRBJ1-5	.	18	once	CASSITGSGLPNDQPQHF	TGTGCCAGTAGTATCACGGGATCTGGTCTCCCTAACGATCAGCCCCAGCATTTT
TRBV10-1	TRBJ2-1	TRBD2	16	.	CASSLGTSAPDNEQFF	TGCGCCAGCAGTCTCGGGACTAGCGCCCCAGACAATGAGCAGTTCTTC
TRBV18	TRBJ2-7	TRBD1	17	.	CASSASSDRGTPYEQYF	TGTGCCAGCTCAGCCAGCTCGGACAGGGGGACTCCCTACGAGCAGTACTTC
TRBV6-1	TRBJ1-2	.	12	.	CASHSNNYGYTF	TGTGCCAGCCACTCGAATAACTATGGCTACACCTTC
TRBV5-1	TRBJ2-7	.	13	.	CASSPRFYYEQYF	TGCGCCAGCAGCCCCCGGTTTTACTACGAGCAGTACTTC
TRBV5-8	TRBJ1-2	.	14	.	CASSHLRGYYGYTF	TGTGCCAGCAGCCACCTTCGGGGATACTATGGCTACACCTTC
TRBV21-1	TRBJ1-1	.	15	.	CASNKGQGASSEAFF	TGTGCCAGCAACAAAGGCCAGGGGGCGTCTTCTGAAGCTTTCTTT
TRBV29-1	TRBJ1-1	.	13	.	CSGSRDLGTEAFF	TGCAGCGGTAGTCGGGACTTGGGCACTGAAGCTTTCTTT
TRBV11-3	TRBJ2-5	TRBD1	14	.	CASSSRQGGETQYF	TGTGCCAGCAGCTCCAGACAGGGCGGCGAGACCCAGTACTTC
TRBV18	TRBJ2-7	TRBD1	15	.	CASSIIQGQNYEQYF	TGTGCCAGCTCCATCATACAGGGGCAGAACTACGAGCAGTACTTC
TRBV7-9	TRBJ1-1	TRBD1	16	.	CASSPTGGALNTEAFF	TGTGCCAGCAGCCCAACAGGGGGCGCCTTGAACACTGAAGCTTTCTTT
TRBV5-8	TRBJ2-5	.	13	.	CASSLRGLETQYF	TGTGCCAGCAGCTTACGGGGGTTGGAGACCCAGTACTTC
TRBV19	TRBJ1-3	.	14	.	CASSTQGFGNTIYF	TGTGCCAGTAGTACACAGGGTTTTGGAAACACCATATATTTT
TRBV2	TRBJ2-2	.	14	.	CASSAIRDTGELFF	TGTGCCAGCAGTGCTATCCGCGACACCGGGGAGCTGTTTTTT
TRBV30	TRBJ1-6	.	14	.	CACARQNNNSPLHF	TGTGCCTGCGCACGACAGAACAATAATTCACCCCTCCACTTT
TRBV2	TRBJ1-5	TRBD1	14	.	CASKWGQANQPQHF	TGTGCCAGCAAATGGGGACAGGCGAATCAGCCCCAGCATTTT
TRBV2	TRBJ2-7	TRBD1	15	once	CATQLRDRFSYEQYF	TGTGCCACCCAGCTAAGGGACAGATTTTCCTACGAGCAGTACTTC
TRBV5-1	TRBJ1-6	TRBD1	14	.	CASSFGQENSPLHF	TGCGCCAGCAGCTTTGGACAGGAAAATTCACCCCTCCACTTT
TRBV7-9	TRBJ2-2	.	14	few	CARSGGRVTGELFF	TGTGCCAGGTCCGGGGGAAGAGTCACCGGGGAGCTGTTTTTT
TRBV5-1	TRBJ2-7	TRBD2	17	.	CASRRGLVTSINYEQYF	TGCGCCAGCAGAAGAGGACTAGTCACCAGTATTAACTACGAGCAGTACTTC
TRBV6-5	TRBJ2-1	.	14	few	CASTYGLALNEQFF	TGTGCCAGCACCTACGGCCTAGCTCTCAATGAGCAGTTCTTC
TRBV7-9	TRBJ2-2	.	18	.	CSSSSDWTGRANTGELFF	TGTTCCAGCAGCTCAGACTGGACAGGGAGGGCGAACACCGGGGAGCTGTTTTTT
TRBV5-1	TRBJ2-3	.	15	.	CASSSFDTSTDTQYF	TGCGCCAGCAGCTCGTTCGACACTAGCACAGATACGCAGTATTTT
TRBV4-1	TRBJ2-1	.	18	few	CASSQVSSGGNPYNEQFF	TGCGCCAGCAGCCAAGTTAGTAGCGGCGGCAATCCATACAATGAGCAGTTCTTC
TRBV7-2	TRBJ2-3	TRBD2	17	once	CASSLEALAGITDTQYF	TGTGCCAGCAGCTTAGAAGCACTAGCGGGTATCACAGATACGCAGTATTTT
TRBV30	TRBJ1-6	TRBD1	18	.	CACPNRDRKSIEDSPLHF	TGTGCCTGCCCGAACCGGGACAGGAAGTCAATAGAGGATTCACCCCTCCACTTT
TRBV7-9	TRBJ2-3	TRBD2	15	few	CASSPFSGSEDTQYF	TGTGCCAGCAGCCCATTTAGCGGGAGCGAGGATACGCAGTATTTT
TRBV4-1	TRBJ1-1	TRBD1	17	few	CASSHRDRGLMNTEAFF	TGCGCCAGCAGCCACCGGGACAGGGGGCTGATGAACACTGAAGCTTTCTTT
TRBV9	TRBJ2-1	TRBD2	16	few	CASSVGGGRAYNEQFF	TGTGCCAGCAGCGTAGGGGGTGGGAGGGCCTACAATGAGCAGTTCTTC
TRBV5-4	TRBJ1-4	TRBD1	14	.	CASRPQGANEKLFF	TGTGCCAGCAGACCCCAGGGGGCGAACGAAAAACTGTTTTTT